This TCR beta chain was sequenced for a study of T-cell reconstitution after alpha-beta-depleted transplantation in children. Whole-study results and caveats: T-cell numbers and diversity one year post-transplant derived largely from freshly generated T cells. Elevated TCRbeta diversity at day 60 was traced, in some patients, to surviving recipient T cells and thymic progenitors. Reports say that about two months after transplant, the alpha-beta T cells came out of several hundred graft clones that had expanded.

The CDR3 totals 16 residues. Trimming shortened V by 1 base and J by 1 base, and 14 bases separated the two germline ends. Germline CDR1 and CDR2: SEHNR and FQNEAQ (reference sequence). This clonotype came up many times. What it binds is not known. It was with unique molecular identifiers that the TCRbeta library was prepared. A single record per CDR3 protein comes from TCRdb applying MiXCR to the PCR reads. The data hold a few hundred thousand distinct CDR3 sequences, with 43% observed a single time. This chain links TRBV7-9 with TRBJ2-7; the D gene is possibly TRBD2 (7 bases). Sequences were derived from PBMCs, sampled before TCRalphabeta/CD19-depleted stem cell transplant. The clonotype was recovered from a girl aged 2-10 years with aplastic anemia, due to receive a stem cell transplant. The CDR3 region is CASSLVGGAESYEQYF. The DNA of the CDR3 is TGTGCCAGCAGCTTAGTAGGGGGGGCAGAGTCCTACGAGCAGTACTTC.